This T cell receptor beta chain comes out of a study of CD8+ T cells in alopecia areata. In germline, CDR1 is MNHEY, CDR2 SMNVEV (reference sequence). The V end was cut by 2 bases, the J end by 5 bases, with 15 bases between. The CDR3 has 15 residues. Following extraction, RNA underwent reverse transcription to cDNA, which served as the sequencing template. TCRdb's table, derived via immunoSEQ multiplex PCR, lists solely in-frame clones and lacks some. Of about 200,000 clones in the sample, about three fifths were seen once. Treatment given: oral pan-JAK inhibitor, 5-10 mg twice daily. This clone is a singleton in its sample.

The rearrangement joins TRBV27 to TRBJ2-5; D is unresolved. The sequences come from CD4+ T cells sorted from blood, collected at week 24, from a patient treated with tofacitinib. The sequence was obtained from a human donor with alopecia areata. The chain's CDR3 is CASSLRSGSRETQYF. The CDR3 nucleotides are TGTGCCAGCAGTTTAAGGTCAGGATCTAGGGAGACCCAGTACTTC.